This record concerns one T cell receptor beta chain sequence. The data were obtained in a study of blood T cell repertoires in COVID-19. In the study overall: Acute and convalescent COVID-19 samples came from the United States, Italy and Spain. T cells, B-cell-depleted T cells, or PBMCs supplied cDNA or gDNA.

Original methodology: The assay estimated nucleated cells by amplifying reference gene primers. This table comes from immunoSEQ multiplex PCR, and its TCRdb copy is limited to in-frame clones, with some not included. V and J calls and clone size are those listed in that table; D and trimming were worked out from the DNA. Of some 200,000 clones in the sample, around 89% were seen once. Germline loops: CDR1 SEHNR, CDR2 FQNEAQ (reference sequence). V lost 1 base, J lost 8 bases, and 7 bases stayed unmatched. The CDR3 extends over 15 amino acids. The sequence derives from a man aged 65 to 79 with acute or convalescent COVID-19. The V call is TRBV7-9, the J call TRBJ2-1; 8 bases are a match to TRBD2. The sequencing sample was made of peripheral blood. The CDR3 DNA sequence: TGTGCCAGCAGCTTAGGAGGGCGGGAGGTGGATGAGCAGTTCTTC. The encoded protein is CASSLGGREVDEQFF.